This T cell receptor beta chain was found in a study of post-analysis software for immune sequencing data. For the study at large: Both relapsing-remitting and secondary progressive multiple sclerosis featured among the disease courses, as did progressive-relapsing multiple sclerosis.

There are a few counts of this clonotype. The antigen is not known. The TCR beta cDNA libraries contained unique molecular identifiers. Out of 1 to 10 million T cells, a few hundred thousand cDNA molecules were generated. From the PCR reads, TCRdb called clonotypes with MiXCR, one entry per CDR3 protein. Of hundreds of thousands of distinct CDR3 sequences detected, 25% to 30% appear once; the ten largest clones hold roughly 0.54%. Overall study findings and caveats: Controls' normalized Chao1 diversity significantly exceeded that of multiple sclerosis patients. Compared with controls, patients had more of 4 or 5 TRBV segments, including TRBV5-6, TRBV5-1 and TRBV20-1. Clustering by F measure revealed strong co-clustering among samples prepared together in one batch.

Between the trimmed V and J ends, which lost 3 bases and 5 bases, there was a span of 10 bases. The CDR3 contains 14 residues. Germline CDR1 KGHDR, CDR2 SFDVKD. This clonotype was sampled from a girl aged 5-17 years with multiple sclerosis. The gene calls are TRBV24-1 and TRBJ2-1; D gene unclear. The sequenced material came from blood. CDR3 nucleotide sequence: TGTGCCACCAGTGATCGGTTGCCAGACAATGAGCAGTTCTTC. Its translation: CATSDRLPDNEQFF.